The clone carrying this T cell receptor beta chain was counted between two and nine times. The antigen is not known. TCRdb reprocessed the reads via MiXCR and lists one record per CDR3 protein. This sample has about 160,000 distinct CDR3 sequences, with 20% to 25% found just once. Germline V lookup: CDR1 SGHTA, CDR2 FQGNSA. Trimming shortened V by 4 bases and J by 2 bases, and 13 bases separated the two germline ends. The CDR3 runs 15 residues. These data come from a study of T cell repertoires in cytomegalovirus infection. The specimen comprised CD8+ T cells from cultured PBMCs, sampled from culture after CMV antigen stimulation. The chain has TRBV7-2 and TRBJ2-3; possibly TRBD2 for D (5 bases). The source is a human donor in good health (CMV status not recorded). Some clones in this sample may be carry-over from other donors' samples. As DNA, the CDR3 is TGTGCCAGCAGCTCACTACTAGTTGCCACAGATACGCAGTATTTT. Translated, it gives CASSSLLVATDTQYF.